This T cell receptor (beta chain) was identified during a study of spatial heterogeneity in lung cancer. On each TCR cDNA molecule, a unique molecular identifier was present. TCRdb called the 5' RACE reads again in MiXCR, with one record for every CDR3 protein. The sample carries tens of thousands of distinct CDR3 sequences, approximately 8.9% recorded once. This clonotype was observed a handful of times. The sample's time point: sample taken at primary tumor resection. Without sorting, whole RNA was sequenced from tumor, nontumor lung or frozen PBMC. Trimming removed 1 base at V and 3 bases at J, with 12 bases between. The CDR3 is 15 amino acids. Germline V gives CDR1 MNHEY, CDR2 SVGAGI.

This specimen consisted of PBMCs, obtained at surgery. The V gene is TRBV6-5, the J gene TRBJ1-1; D ambiguous. This clonotype was obtained from a female donor with early-stage non-small cell lung cancer. CDR3 protein: CASSYYPLLDTEAFF. In nucleotides, the CDR3 is TGTGCCAGCAGTTACTATCCCCTTCTGGACACTGAAGCTTTCTTT.